This T cell receptor (beta chain) emerged from a study of blood T cell repertoires in COVID-19. Study at large: Sites in the United States, Italy and Spain provided acute and convalescent COVID-19 samples. The analysed material was cDNA or gDNA that came from T cells, B-cell-depleted T cells, or PBMCs.

Original processing methods: Quantification of nucleated cells was approximated via reference gene primer amplification. Some clones are missing from TCRdb's copy, which holds only in-frame ones; the method was immunoSEQ multiplex PCR. The DNA gave D and trimming, while V, J and clone size come from that table. The sample has about 280,000 clones; 85% are singletons. Germline CDR1 is SGHNT and CDR2 is YENEEA. The CDR3 loop spans 16 amino acids. The J segment lost 3 bases and the V segment lost 1 base, leaving 5 bases of the junction unmatched. The sample was peripheral blood. The chain couples TRBV11-3 to TRBJ2-3; 9 bases are shared with TRBD1. This TCR was recovered from a human donor in a cohort sampled during active COVID-19. CDR3 sequence reads: CASSLGTGAKTDTQYF. The DNA for the CDR3 is TGTGCCAGCAGCTTAGGGACAGGGGCTAAAACAGATACGCAGTATTTT.